Reported below is one T cell receptor beta chain. The antigen it recognizes is unknown. The record has no base qualities; no much larger clone is one base away. The data stem from a study of cytomegalovirus exposure and HLA in healthy donors (dated by TCRdb to the late 2010s). In the study overall: In an earlier analysis of some 610 of the donors, less than 350 Gb of sequence data and 95 million to 130 million unique TCR beta sequences from 150 million to 200 million T cells were reported. A later analysis re-examined previously published TCR beta repertoires from roughly 650 donors and added high-resolution HLA genotyping to investigate patterns of TCR occurrence. The aim of the study was to test whether cataloging public T cell receptors could identify signatures of past pathogen exposure. Typing coverage differed by locus: A, B, C, DRB1 and DQB1 were typed in about 620-630 donors, DQA1 in 522, DPA1 in some 570, and DPB1 in around 490. Across under 500 genotyped donors of the cohort, an average of approximately 240,000 unique TCR beta nucleotide sequences per donor were sequenced, and roughly 18% of those sequences were non-productive. Besides the first cohort of 666 subjects, a separate validation cohort made up of 120 or so different subjects was used. The study combined high-throughput TCR immunosequencing, statistical association of individual TCRs with disease status, and machine learning to predict cytomegalovirus infection status. The T cell repertoires of 666 subjects were profiled by immunosequencing and related to cytomegalovirus serostatus. The genetic ancestry cluster associated with self-reported Caucasian donors included over 65% of the 300 to 400 genotyped donors. Rather than using new phenotypic data, the later analysis identified candidate immune exposures from TCR beta sequences and from how often those sequences occurred across donors. An earlier analysis of a few hundred of the donors applied high-throughput TCR beta sequencing to assess whether each TCR beta V gene segment acted as functional or pseudogenic. HLA typing covered class I and class II loci at four-digit resolution. Donor age, sex, ethnicity and CMV serostatus were compiled alongside the repertoire data. Roughly five DR-DQ haplotypes were treated as single units for association and clustering because of strong linkage in the cohort. Approximately 310 gigabases of sequencing data and some 85 million unique TCR sequences were included in an early release covering around 600 HLA-typed donors. All discovery cohort repertoires had been generated using a single sequencing platform. A later genetic analysis took genome-wide SNP genotypes for about 55% of the 666 donors and used that subset as a discovery cohort.

On the study overall, not on this receptor specifically: A later genetic analysis associated a missense DCLRE1C variant with V-gene and J-gene trimming of TCR beta chains, and an independent cohort replicated the association. A cluster of highly shared sequence variants was judged likely to be a technical artifact of the sequencing pipeline. Roughly uniform sequencing depth across donors was assumed in presence/absence analyses, although this assumption may not hold. Most TCR sequences were observed very rarely across donors, whereas some public TCRs were present in many individuals. Because counts were too low, about 18 rarely observed V segments, including chromosome 9 orphons, were excluded from the earlier analysis of 587 of the donors. In vitro tests confirmed that a few of the cytomegalovirus-associated TCR beta chains recognize cytomegalovirus antigens. It was suggested by the authors that the approach could potentially be generalized to other disease states and immunological phenotypes. Broadly in line with IMGT annotations, most TCR beta V segments showed up in productive rearrangements about 87% or about 30% of the time in an earlier analysis of several hundred of the donors. The 87-base-pair reads could not distinguish some IMGT-functional V segments, including TRBV6-2 and TRBV6-3, so those segments were excluded. A further reported finding was that TCR beta sequences accurately predicted the HLA-A and HLA-B alleles for most subjects in the first cohort. In a later analysis, 15,000 to 20,000 TCR beta sequences were associated with specific HLA alleles at a false discovery rate of 0.05. The classifier was reported to diagnose cytomegalovirus status with high specificity and sensitivity in both the original and validation cohorts. In a later analysis, most CMV-associated TCR beta chains were found to appear HLA-restricted, with HLA associations seemingly driven largely by CMV exposure. When HLA alleles, especially DR and DQ, strongly co-occurred, attributing TCR associations to individual alleles was difficult. Because HLA typing was unavailable for some donors at each locus, only the typed subset was used in association tests. Compared with equally common non-associated chains, HLA-associated TCR beta chains in a later analysis were more clonally expanded and had lower generation probabilities. This cohort had only TCR beta chains sequenced, and the lack of alpha or paired-chain data limited which features could be detected. Linkage disequilibrium might explain the correlated functional status among segregating V segments, but an unknown experimental factor could not be excluded. CMV serostatus was the only immune exposure information available for the cohort. Compared with the approximately 720-donor mean, donors in an Asian-associated ancestry cluster had fewer N-insertions in productive TCRs, according to a later genetic analysis. A total of about 150 TCR beta chains were listed by the study as associated with cytomegalovirus. A later analysis found that TCR association rates varied across HLA loci, with DRB1 alleles showing the most associated TCRs and HLA-C alleles the fewest. A later analysis reported that several top co-occurrence clusters appeared linked to parvovirus B19, influenza, CMV and Epstein-Barr virus.

The library was prepared using the immunoSEQ multiplex PCR assay. The multiplex PCR relied on a mix of 60 forward primers for TCR Vbeta segments and 13 reverse primers for TCR Jbeta segments. A multiplex PCR assay on genomic DNA amplified the CDR3 region of rearranged TCR beta genes. Amplified TCR beta libraries were sequenced as 87-base-pair reads on the Illumina HiSeq System. The original pipeline was this. In a later analysis, some 80 million unique TCR beta chains were counted across the roughly 700 repertoires, and roughly 9.9 million of these chains were shared by at least two donors. A nearest-neighbor algorithm error-corrected the raw reads and collapsed the reads into unique sequences, merging closely related sequences to remove PCR and sequencing errors. V, D and J gene segments were assigned by aligning CDR3 sequences to IMGT reference sequences. For a sequence to be retained, at least a six-nucleotide match to both a V gene segment and a J gene segment was required. Rearrangements were classified as productive when the CDR3 lacked stop codons and remained in frame with V and J, and all other rearrangements were classified as non-productive. CDR3 was defined according to IMGT convention as the region running from the second conserved V-encoded cysteine to the conserved J-encoded phenylalanine. In an earlier analysis of 587 of the donors, sequences lacking an unambiguous match to a single V gene segment were excluded. An earlier analysis of 587 of the donors classified V segments as functional when productive rearrangements were above 56.7% and as segregating when the standard deviation between donors was above 5%. A statistical classification framework was built to diagnose cytomegalovirus status from the catalog of TCR beta chain sequences. In a later analysis, TCR nucleotide sequences were compared against IMGT/GENE-DB human TR gene sequences so that V and J genes could be assigned. In a later analysis, CDR3 sequences and most-parsimonious VDJ recombination scenarios were assigned using the TCRdist pipeline. A later analysis defined each TCR beta chain by its CDR3 amino acid sequence plus V-gene family, and excluded reads lacking a unique V-gene family. To address suspected cross-contamination and a sequencing artifact, a later analysis removed around 600 highly shared, low-generation-probability nucleotide sequences. In a later analysis, a clonal expansion index for each public chain was calculated from normalized within-repertoire ranks of inferred template counts. Generation probabilities in a later analysis came from a VDJ recombination model fitted to out-of-frame rearrangements, and those results were checked against IGoR. Hypergeometric tests were used in a later analysis to score TCR-TCR, TCR-HLA and TCR-CMV co-occurrence, with a repertoire-size bias correction applied to the TCR pairs. In a later analysis, false discovery rates were estimated by permuting HLA or CMV assignments 20 times. A later analysis grouped co-occurring TCRs with DBSCAN, adding TCRdist sequence similarity when clustering within HLA-allele-positive subsets. For co-occurrence clustering, repertoires with fewer than 30,000 or more than 120,000 public chains were excluded, along with a handful of repertoires with anomalous nucleotide sharing. TCRdb took this table from immuneACCESS and kept in-frame rearrangements with V and J called. Such tables lack part of the clones; where checked against another copy, unresolved V genes explain under half of the gap, and the rest is unexplained. Clone size and V and J calls were adopted from that table, with D and trimming inferred from the DNA. In this sample the table shows fewer than 55,000 clones, 72% of which occur a single time. The leading ten clones occupy roughly a fifth of the sample.

The V and J ends are trimmed by 4 bases and 4 bases, leaving 15 bases between them. The germline V gene sets CDR1 to SGDLS and CDR2 to YYNGEE. The CDR3 covers 14 residues, taking in both the cysteine and the phenylalanine. The kept DNA is CDR3 alone, 42 bases in frame from the first base. The cohort was made up of 650 to 700 healthy bone marrow donors. At the time of sampling, every cohort member was nominally healthy, though immune exposures that went unrecorded were likely present. The donor was CMV seropositive and was included in the group of 250 to 300 seropositive cohort members. A peripheral blood sample was provided by each donor, and peripheral blood mononuclear cells were used for TCR beta sequencing. The Qiagen DNeasy Blood Extraction Kit was used to extract genomic DNA from the blood cell samples.

The rearranged chain carries TRBV9 and TRBJ2-7; TRBD1 is a weak D gene call, 6 bases matching. This TCR was recovered from a woman aged 50 to 60 in good health and CMV-seropositive. Specimen: PBMCs. The CDR3 protein: CASSNRDAMYEQYF. In nucleotide form, the sequence is TGTGCCAGCAGCAACAGGGATGCTATGTACGAGCAGTACTTC.